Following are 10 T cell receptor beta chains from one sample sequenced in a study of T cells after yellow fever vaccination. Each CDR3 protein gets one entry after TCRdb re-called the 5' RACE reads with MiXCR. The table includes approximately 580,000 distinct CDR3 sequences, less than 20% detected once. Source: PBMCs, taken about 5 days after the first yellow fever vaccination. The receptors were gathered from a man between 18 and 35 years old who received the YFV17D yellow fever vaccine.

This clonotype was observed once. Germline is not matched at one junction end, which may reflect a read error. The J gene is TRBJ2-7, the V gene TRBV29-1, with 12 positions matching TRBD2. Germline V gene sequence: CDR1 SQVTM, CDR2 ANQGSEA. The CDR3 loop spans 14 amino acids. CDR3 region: CSALTSGGGNEQHF. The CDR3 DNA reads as TGCAGCGCCTTGACTAGCGGGGGTGGTAACGAGCAGCACTTC.

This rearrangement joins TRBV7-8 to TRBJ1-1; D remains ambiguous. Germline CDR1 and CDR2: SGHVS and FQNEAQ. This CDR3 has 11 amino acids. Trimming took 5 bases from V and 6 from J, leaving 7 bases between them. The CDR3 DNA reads TGTGCCAGCAGCGTGCAGGCTGAAGCTTTCTTT. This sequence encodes CASSVQAEAFF.

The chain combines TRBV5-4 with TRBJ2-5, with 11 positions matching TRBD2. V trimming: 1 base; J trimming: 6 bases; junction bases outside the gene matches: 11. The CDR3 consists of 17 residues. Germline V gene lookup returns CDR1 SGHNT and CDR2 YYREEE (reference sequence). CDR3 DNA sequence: TGTGCCAGCAGCTTGTGGGTTAGCGGGGGGGTAGAAAAGACCCAGTACTTC. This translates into CASSLWVSGGVEKTQYF. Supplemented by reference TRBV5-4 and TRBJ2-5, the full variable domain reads ETGVTQSPTHLIKTRGQQVTLRCSSQSGHNTVSWYQQALGQGPQFIFQYYREEENGRGNFPPRFSGLQFPNYSSELNVNALELDDSALYLCASSLWVSGGVEKTQYFGPGTRLLVL.

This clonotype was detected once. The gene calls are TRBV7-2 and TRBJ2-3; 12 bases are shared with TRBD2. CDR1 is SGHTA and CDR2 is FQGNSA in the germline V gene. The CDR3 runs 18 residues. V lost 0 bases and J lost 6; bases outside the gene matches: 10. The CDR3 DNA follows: TGTGCCAGCAGCTTAGCTGTACTAGCGGGGGGTGTATTTGATACGCAGTATTTT. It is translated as CASSLAVLAGGVFDTQYF.

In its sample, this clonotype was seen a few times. CDR3 nucleotide sequence: TGTGCCAGCAGCCGGGCAGGGGGTGAGATCCGCGATGAGCAGTTCTTC. Translating gives CASSRAGGEIRDEQFF. The chain is built from TRBV4-2 and TRBJ2-1; 7 bases agree with TRBD1. The CDR3 has 16 residues. Germline CDR1 reads LGHNA; CDR2 reads YNFKEQ. The V and J ends lost 4 bases and 8 bases, in that order; junction bases with no gene match: 14.

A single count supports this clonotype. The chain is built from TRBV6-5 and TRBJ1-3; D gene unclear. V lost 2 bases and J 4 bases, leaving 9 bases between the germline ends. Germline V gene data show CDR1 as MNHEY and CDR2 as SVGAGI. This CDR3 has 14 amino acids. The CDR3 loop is CASSYAGPGNTIYF. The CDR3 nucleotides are TGTGCCAGCAGTTACGCGGGCCCCGGAAACACCATATATTTT.

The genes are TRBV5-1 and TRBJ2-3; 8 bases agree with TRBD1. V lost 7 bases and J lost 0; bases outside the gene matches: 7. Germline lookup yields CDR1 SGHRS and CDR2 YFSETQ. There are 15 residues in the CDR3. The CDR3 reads CASGQGSGSTDTQYF. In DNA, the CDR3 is TGCGCCAGCGGACAGGGATCGGGTAGCACAGATACGCAGTATTTT.

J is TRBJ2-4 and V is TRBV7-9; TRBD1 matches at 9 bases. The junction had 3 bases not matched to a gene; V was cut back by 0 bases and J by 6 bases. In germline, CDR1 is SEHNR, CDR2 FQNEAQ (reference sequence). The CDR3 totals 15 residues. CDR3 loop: CASSLARQGVNIQYF. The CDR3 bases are TGTGCCAGCAGCTTAGCGCGACAGGGGGTAAACATTCAGTACTTC.

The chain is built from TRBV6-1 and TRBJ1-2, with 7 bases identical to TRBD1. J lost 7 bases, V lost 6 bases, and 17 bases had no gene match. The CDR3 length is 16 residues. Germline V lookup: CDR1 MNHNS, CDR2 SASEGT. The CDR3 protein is CASRAGTVFVGRGYTF. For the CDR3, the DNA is TGTGCCAGCAGAGCCGGGACAGTTTTTGTGGGTCGTGGCTACACCTTC.

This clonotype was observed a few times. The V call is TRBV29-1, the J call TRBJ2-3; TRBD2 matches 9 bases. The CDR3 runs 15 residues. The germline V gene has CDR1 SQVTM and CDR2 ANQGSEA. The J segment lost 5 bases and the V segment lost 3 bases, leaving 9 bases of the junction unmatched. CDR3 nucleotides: TGCAGCGTTGAGGCGGGGCGGGGGGGCCGAGATACGCAGTATTTT. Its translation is CSVEAGRGGRDTQYF.